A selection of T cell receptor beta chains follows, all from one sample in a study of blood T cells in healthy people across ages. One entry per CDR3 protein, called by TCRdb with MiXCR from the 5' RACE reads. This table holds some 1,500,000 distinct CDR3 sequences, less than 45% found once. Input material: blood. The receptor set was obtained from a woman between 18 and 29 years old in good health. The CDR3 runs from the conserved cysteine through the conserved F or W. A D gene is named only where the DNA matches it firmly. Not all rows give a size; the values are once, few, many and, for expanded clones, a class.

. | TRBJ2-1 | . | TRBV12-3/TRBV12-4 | CASSLNPTGALNEQFF | TGTGCCAGCAGTTTAAACCCCACAGGAGCCCTGAATGAGCAGTTCTTC
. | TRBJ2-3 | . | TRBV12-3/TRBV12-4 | CASVRNRGTDTQYF | TGTGCCAGCGTGAGGAACCGTGGCACAGATACGCAGTATTTT
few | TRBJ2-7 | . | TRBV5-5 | CASSSTGHNEQYF | TGTGCCAGCAGCTCGACAGGTCACAATGAGCAGTACTTC
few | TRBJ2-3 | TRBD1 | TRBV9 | CASSPRTGGSTDTQYF | TGTGCCAGCAGCCCCCGGACAGGGGGCAGCACAGATACGCAGTATTTT
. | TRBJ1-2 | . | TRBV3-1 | CASSQDLTVANYGYTF | TGTGCCAGCAGCCAAGATCTGACGGTAGCTAACTATGGCTACACCTTC
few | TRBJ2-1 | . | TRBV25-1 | CASSDGGNSYNEQFF | TGTGCCAGCAGTGACGGCGGGAACTCCTACAATGAGCAGTTCTTC
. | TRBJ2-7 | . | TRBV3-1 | CASSQAAGQRYEQYF | TGTGCCAGCAGCCAAGCAGCGGGACAGCGGTACGAGCAGTACTTC
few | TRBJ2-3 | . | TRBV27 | CASSATGLDTQYF | TGTGCCAGCAGTGCCACAGGGTTAGATACGCAGTATTTT
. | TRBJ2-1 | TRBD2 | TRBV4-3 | CASSQFLAGVSSYNEQFF | TGCGCCAGCAGCCAATTCCTAGCGGGCGTTAGCTCCTACAATGAGCAGTTCTTC
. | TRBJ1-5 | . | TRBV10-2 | CASSDTLSDQPQHF | TGCGCCAGCAGTGATACTCTTTCTGATCAGCCCCAGCATTTT
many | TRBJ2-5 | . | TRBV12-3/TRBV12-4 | CASSFNPLETQYF | TGTGCCAGCAGTTTCAATCCCTTAGAGACCCAGTACTTC
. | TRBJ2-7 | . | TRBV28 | CASKADSTYEQYF | TGTGCCAGCAAAGCGGACTCTACCTACGAGCAGTACTTC
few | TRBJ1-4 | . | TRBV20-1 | CSATPNEKLFF | TGCAGTGCTACCCCAAATGAAAAACTGTTTTTT
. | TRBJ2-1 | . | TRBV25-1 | CASTGITSSYNEQFF | TGTGCCAGCACGGGTATAACTAGTTCCTACAATGAGCAGTTCTTC
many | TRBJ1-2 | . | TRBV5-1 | CASSNRDYYGYTF | TGCGCCAGCAGCAACCGGGATTACTATGGCTACACCTTC
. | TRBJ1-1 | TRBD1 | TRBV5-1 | CASRIGQGQMNTEAFF | TGCGCCAGCAGAATCGGACAGGGACAAATGAACACTGAAGCTTTCTTT
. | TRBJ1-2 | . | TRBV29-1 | CSVEGRPYYGYTF | TGCAGCGTTGAAGGGCGTCCGTACTATGGCTACACCTTC
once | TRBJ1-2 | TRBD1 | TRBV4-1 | CASSQGPRQGAIGYTF | TGCGCCAGCAGCCAAGGTCCGAGACAGGGGGCAATTGGCTACACCTTC
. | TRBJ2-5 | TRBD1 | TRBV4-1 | CASSPGAETGVLSYKQYF | TGCGCCAGCAGCCCCGGAGCGGAGACAGGGGTCCTTTCCTACAAGCAGTACTTC
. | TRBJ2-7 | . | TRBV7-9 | CASRPSGTGVYEQYF | TGTGCCAGCAGACCTAGCGGGACAGGAGTCTACGAGCAGTACTTC
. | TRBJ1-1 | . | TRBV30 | CANVHRGGTEAFF | TGTGCCAATGTACATCGGGGTGGCACTGAAGCTTTCTTT
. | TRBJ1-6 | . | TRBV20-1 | CSAAGKSPLHF | TGCAGTGCTGCAGGGAAGTCACCCCTCCACTTT
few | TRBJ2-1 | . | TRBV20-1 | CSARDNVGTGKNEQFF | TGCAGTGCTAGAGATAACGTGGGGACGGGGAAAAATGAGCAGTTCTTC
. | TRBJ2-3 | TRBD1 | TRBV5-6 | CASSLGGSGQGADTQYF | TGTGCCAGCAGCTTGGGTGGTAGCGGACAGGGAGCAGATACGCAGTATTTT
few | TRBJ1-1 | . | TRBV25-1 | CASSESPGGGMNTEAFF | TGTGCCAGCAGTGAATCCCCTGGGGGAGGGATGAACACTGAAGCTTTCTTT
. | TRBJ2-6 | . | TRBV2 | CASSEALWDTFSGANVLTF | TGTGCCAGCAGTGAAGCGCTTTGGGACACCTTCTCTGGGGCCAACGTCCTGACTTTC
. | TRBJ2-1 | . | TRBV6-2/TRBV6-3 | CASSYSGLPSNEQFF | TGTGCCAGCAGTTACTCTGGACTCCCGAGCAATGAGCAGTTCTTC
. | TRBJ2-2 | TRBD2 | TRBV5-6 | CASSSIRTSETGELFF | TGTGCCAGCAGCTCCATCCGGACTAGCGAGACCGGGGAGCTGTTTTTT
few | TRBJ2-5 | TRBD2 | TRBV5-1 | CASSPTGGYQETQYF | TGCGCCAGCAGCCCCACCGGGGGGTACCAAGAGACCCAGTACTTC
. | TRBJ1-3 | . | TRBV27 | CASRQPYGNTIYF | TGTGCCAGCCGTCAGCCATATGGAAACACCATATATTTT
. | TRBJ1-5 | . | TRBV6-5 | CASSLEEGRQPQHF | TGTGCCAGCAGCCTTGAGGAGGGTCGTCAGCCCCAGCATTTT
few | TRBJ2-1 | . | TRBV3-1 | CASCAESSYNEQFF | TGTGCCAGTTGCGCTGAGAGCTCCTACAATGAGCAGTTCTTC
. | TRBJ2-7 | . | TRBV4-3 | CASSQELRYYGQYF | TGCGCCAGCAGCCAAGAATTGAGATATTACGGGCAGTACTTC
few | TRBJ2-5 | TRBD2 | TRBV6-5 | CASSYNQREETQYF | TGTGCCAGCAGTTATAACCAGCGGGAGGAGACCCAGTACTTC
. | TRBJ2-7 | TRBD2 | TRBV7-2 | CASSWGLAGSYEQYF | TGTGCCAGCAGCTGGGGACTAGCGGGATCCTACGAGCAGTACTTC
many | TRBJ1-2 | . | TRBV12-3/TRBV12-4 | CASSLGGGFGYGYTF | TGTGCCAGCAGTTTGGGCGGGGGATTTGGCTATGGCTACACCTTC
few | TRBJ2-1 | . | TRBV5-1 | CASSLRGSSSYNEQFF | TGCGCCAGCAGCTTGCGCGGGTCGAGCTCCTACAATGAGCAGTTCTTC
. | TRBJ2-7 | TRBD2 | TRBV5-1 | CASSFTGLAGVGEQYF | TGCGCCAGCAGCTTTACCGGACTAGCGGGAGTGGGTGAGCAGTACTTC
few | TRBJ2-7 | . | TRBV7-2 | CASSLLWSSYEQYF | TGTGCCAGCAGCTTATTGTGGAGCTCCTACGAGCAGTACTTC
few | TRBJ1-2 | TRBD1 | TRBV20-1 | CSAGTEGYGYTF | TGCAGTGCGGGGACAGAAGGATATGGCTACACCTTC
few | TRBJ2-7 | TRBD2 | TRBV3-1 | CASSQSPSGGAQYF | TGTGCCAGCAGCCAGTCGCCTAGCGGCGGGGCCCAGTACTTC